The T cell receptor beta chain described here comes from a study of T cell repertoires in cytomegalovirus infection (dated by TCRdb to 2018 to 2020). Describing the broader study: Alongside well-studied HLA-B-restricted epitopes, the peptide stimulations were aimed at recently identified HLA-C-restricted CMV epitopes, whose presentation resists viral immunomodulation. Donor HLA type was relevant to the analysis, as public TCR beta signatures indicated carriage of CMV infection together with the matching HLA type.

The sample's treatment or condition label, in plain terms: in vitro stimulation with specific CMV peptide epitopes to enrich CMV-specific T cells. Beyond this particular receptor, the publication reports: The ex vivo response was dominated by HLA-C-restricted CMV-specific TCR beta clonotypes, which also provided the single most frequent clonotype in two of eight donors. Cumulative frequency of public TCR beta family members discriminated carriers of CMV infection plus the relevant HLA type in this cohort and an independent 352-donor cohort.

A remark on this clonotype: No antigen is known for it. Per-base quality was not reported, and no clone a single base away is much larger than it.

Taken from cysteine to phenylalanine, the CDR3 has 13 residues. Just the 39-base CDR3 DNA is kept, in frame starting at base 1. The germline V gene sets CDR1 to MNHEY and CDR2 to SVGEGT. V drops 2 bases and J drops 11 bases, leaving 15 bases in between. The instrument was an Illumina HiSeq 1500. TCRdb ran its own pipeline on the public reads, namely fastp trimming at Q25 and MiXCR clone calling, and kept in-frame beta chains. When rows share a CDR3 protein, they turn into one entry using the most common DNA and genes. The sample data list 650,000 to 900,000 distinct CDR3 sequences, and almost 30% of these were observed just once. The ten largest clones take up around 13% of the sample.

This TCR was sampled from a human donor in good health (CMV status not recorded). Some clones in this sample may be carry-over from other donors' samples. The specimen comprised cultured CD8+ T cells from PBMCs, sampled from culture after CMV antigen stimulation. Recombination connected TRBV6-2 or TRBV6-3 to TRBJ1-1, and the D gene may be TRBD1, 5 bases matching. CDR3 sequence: CASSYISQGGAFF. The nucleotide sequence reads TGTGCCAGCAGTTACATAAGTCAGGGTGGCGCTTTCTTT.